This TCR beta chain was captured by sequencing in a study of shared clonotypes between healthy human individuals. Study-level results: There were few donors, and this limited the genetic and exposure-history diversity represented. As a rule, naive subsets had a larger estimated richness than memory subsets.

About this clone itself: Antigen specificity is unknown.

The assay was immunoSEQ multiplex PCR, and TCRdb's table has in-frame clones only and misses some. The repertoire holds 780,000 or so clones, with around 77% as singletons. CDR3 size: 13 residues. CDR1 and CDR2 (germline): MDHEN, SYDVKM. V was pared by 7 bases and J by 4 bases, with 13 bases between. Only Caucasian adults living in Nashville, Tennessee made up the donor group. It was into CD45RA+ naive and CD45RA-negative memory subsets that the CD4+ cells were split. Input material: memory CD4+ T cells sorted from blood. The subset: CD45RA-negative fraction. The receptor was isolated from a woman aged 25 to 45 in good health. The chain uses TRBV28 and TRBJ2-5; the D gene is possibly TRBD2 (6 bases). CDR3 in DNA: TGTGCCAGCAATACGGGGGATCGAGAGACCCAGTACTTC. It encodes CASNTGDRETQYF. Full variable domain (missing parts from reference TRBV28 and TRBJ2-5): DVKVTQSSRYLVKRTGEKVFLECVQDMDHENMFWYRQDPGLGLRLIYFSYDVKMKEKGDIPEGYSVSREKKERFSLILESASTNQTSMYLCASNTGDRETQYFGPGTRLLVL.